This T cell receptor beta chain came from a study of human T cells and chemical hapten exposure. Authors' methods: Between about 23,224 and 750,000 TCRs appeared in each sample, and the median stood at approximately 100,000. One entry per CDR3 protein results from TCRdb running MiXCR on the RACE reads. The V and J calls follow TCRdb's processing rather than the paper's. The sample holds fewer than 100,000 distinct CDR3 sequences; around a tenth are singletons and the top ten take more than 1.5%. Specified time point: patch test 2, 6 weeks after DPC sensitization. The treatment was: therapeutic diphenylcyclopropenone sensitization with weekly scalp DPC. Only after blood had been drawn was each patch test applied. Trimming pared 6 bases from V and 1 base from J, leaving 10 bases between. The CDR3 extends over 13 amino acids.

The specimen comprised whole blood, sampled in connection with sensitization to the hapten diphenylcyclopropenone (DPC). This rearrangement joins TRBV12-3 or TRBV12-4 to TRBJ2-7; the D gene is possibly TRBD1 (6 bases). This clonotype was obtained from a man younger than 30 with alopecia areata. Some clones in this sample may be carry-over from other donors' samples. The DNA for the CDR3 is TGTGCCAGCAGCCCCGGGACATCCTACGAGCAGTACGTC. Translation gives CASSPGTSYEQYV.